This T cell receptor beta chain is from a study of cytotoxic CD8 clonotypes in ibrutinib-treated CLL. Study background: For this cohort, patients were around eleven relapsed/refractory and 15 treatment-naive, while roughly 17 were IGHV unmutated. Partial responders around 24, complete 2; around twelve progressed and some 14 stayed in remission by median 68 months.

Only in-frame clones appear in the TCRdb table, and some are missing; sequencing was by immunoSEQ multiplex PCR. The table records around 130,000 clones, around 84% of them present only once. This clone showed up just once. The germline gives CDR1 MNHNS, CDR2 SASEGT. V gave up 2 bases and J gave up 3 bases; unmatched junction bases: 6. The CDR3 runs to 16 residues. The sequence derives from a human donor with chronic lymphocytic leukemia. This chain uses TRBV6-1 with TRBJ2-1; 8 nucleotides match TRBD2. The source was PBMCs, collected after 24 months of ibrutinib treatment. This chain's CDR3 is CASSESLAGVYNEQFF. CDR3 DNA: TGTGCCAGCAGTGAATCTCTAGCGGGCGTCTACAATGAGCAGTTCTTC.